What follows is one T cell receptor beta chain and its context. No antigen is known for it. TCRdb redid the calling of the RT-PCR reads with MiXCR, one entry per CDR3 protein. The sample consists of more than 550,000 distinct CDR3 sequences, about 10% of them appearing once. Trimming cost V 5 bases and J 2 bases, with 11 bases left between them. Germline assignment: CDR1 SGHNT and CDR2 YENEEA. This CDR3 has 14 residues. The record originates from a study of response to subunit inactivated influenza vaccine. General study findings and limits: Few new T cells, the authors suggested, are recruited by each seasonal influenza vaccination.

The chain recombines TRBV11-3 with TRBJ2-3; D may be TRBD1 (5 bases). The specimen was PBMCs from blood, collected on the day of vaccination. This receptor was obtained from a man between 45 and 60 years old who received an inactivated influenza vaccine. The CDR3 region has the DNA TGTGCCAGCAGCCCAACAGGAACCACAGATACGCAGTATTTT. Translating it yields CASSPTGTTDTQYF.